The entry below describes one T cell receptor (beta chain). Using immunoSEQ multiplex PCR, the repertoire was profiled, and TCRdb retains in-frame clones only, with some absent. In the table there are about 120,000 clones, 80% to 90% of which are singletons. Looked up from germline, CDR1 is LGHNA and CDR2 is YNFKEQ. The length of the CDR3 is 16 residues. V lost 4 bases, J lost 0 bases, and 5 bases stayed unmatched. The record originates from a study of cytomegalovirus exposure and HLA in healthy donors. The sample comprised PBMCs. The clonotype was recovered from a man aged 18 to 30 in good health and CMV-seropositive. The chain carries TRBV4-2 and TRBJ2-1, with 8 bases that match TRBD2. The CDR3 region has the DNA TGTGCCAGCAGCCCCGCAAGCGGGAGCTCCTACAATGAGCAGTTCTTC. As protein: CASSPASGSSYNEQFF.